The 11 T cell receptor beta chains listed next were all sequenced from one sample in a study of T cell clones after liver transplantation. Generated by immunoSEQ multiplex PCR, the TCRdb table keeps only in-frame clones and is missing some. The table lists roughly 50,000 clones, around 85% of them singletons. The input for sequencing was CD4+ T cells from blood, taken before liver transplant. The receptors derive from a human donor who received a liver transplant.

The gene calls are TRBV6-5 and TRBJ2-6; weak D call: TRBD1 (6 bases). The length of the CDR3 is 15 residues. Germline CDR1 is MNHEY and CDR2 is SVGAGI. Trimming shortened V by 6 bases and J by 3 bases, and 12 bases separated the two germline ends. The CDR3 coding sequence is TGTGCCAGCAGCGTGGGGGCATATGGGGCCAACGTCCTGACTTTC. Residues: CASSVGAYGANVLTF.

This clone showed up just once. The J gene is TRBJ1-5, the V gene TRBV5-6, with 8 positions matching TRBD1. In germline, CDR1 is SGHDT, CDR2 YYEEEE. The V and J ends lost 4 bases and 6 bases, in that order; junction bases with no gene match: 9. This CDR3 is 15 amino acids long. The CDR3 DNA reads as TGTGCCAGCAGCATCCGCTTGGACAGGGCTCAGCCCCAGCATTTT. This translates into CASSIRLDRAQPQHF.

The chain carries TRBV6-5 and TRBJ2-1; 8 bases fit TRBD2. Germline-derived CDR1 and CDR2 are MNHEY and SVGAGI. This CDR3 comprises 15 residues. V gave up 5 bases and J gave up 4 bases; unmatched junction bases: 7. This CDR3 is CASSPAGGKYNEQFF. CDR3 DNA sequence: TGTGCCAGCAGTCCGGCGGGGGGCAAATACAATGAGCAGTTCTTC.

The chain has TRBV6-1 and TRBJ2-4; D tentatively reads TRBD1 or TRBD2 (6 bases each). The germline V gene has CDR1 MNHNS and CDR2 SASEGT. This CDR3 comprises 14 residues. The V end was cut by 1 base, the J end by 6 bases, with 10 bases between. DNA of the CDR3: TGTGCCAGCAGTGAAGTCAGGGGAGGAAACATTCAGTACTTC. Its protein product is CASSEVRGGNIQYF.

This clone was observed a handful of times. The chain combines TRBV9 with TRBJ1-3; possibly TRBD1 for D (6 bases). The ends were cut back, 5 bases at V and 2 bases at J, with 14 bases in the middle. There are 15 residues in the CDR3. The V gene's germline CDR1 is SGDLS and CDR2 YYNGEE. CDR3 loop: CASRRDIGAGNTIYF. The CDR3 DNA follows: TGTGCCAGCAGACGGGACATCGGGGCTGGAAACACCATATATTTT.

This clone was counted a single time. The genes are TRBV2 and TRBJ2-7, with a possible D match to TRBD1 (6 bases). Trimming shortened V by 6 bases and J by 3 bases, and 15 bases separated the two germline ends. Per germline, CDR1 SNHLY and CDR2 FYNNEI. The CDR3 sequence is 14 residues long. The DNA for the CDR3 is TGTGCCAGCAGCTCCAGGACAGCCATCTACGAGCAGTACTTC. This gives the protein CASSSRTAIYEQYF.

The chain joins TRBV9 to TRBJ2-2, with unresolved D. CDR1 SGDLS and CDR2 YYNGEE come from the germline V gene. This CDR3 comprises 13 residues. Trimming left V 0 bases short and J 8 bases short, with 8 bases between. The CDR3 here is CASSVAMEGELFF. The CDR3 DNA reads as TGTGCCAGCAGCGTAGCTATGGAAGGGGAGCTGTTTTTT.

The chain employs TRBV7-2 and TRBJ2-7; the D gene is possibly TRBD2 (5 bases). Germline-derived CDR1 and CDR2 are SGHTA and FQGNSA. Trimming cost V 1 base and J 5 bases, with 9 bases left between them. CDR3 length equals 13 residues. CDR3 DNA sequence: TGTGCCAGCAGCTTAGAAATGAGGGACGAGCAGTACTTC. This codes for CASSLEMRDEQYF.

The rearrangement links TRBV4-3 to TRBJ1-1, with TRBD1 identical over 8 bases. With 4 bases clipped from V and 2 bases from J, the junction kept 3 bases outside the gene matches. Germline V gene lookup returns CDR1 LGHNA and CDR2 YSLEER. This CDR3 has 14 amino acids. The DNA of the CDR3 is TGCGCCAGCAGCCGGGGACAGGTCAACACTGAAGCTTTCTTT. Encoded protein: CASSRGQVNTEAFF.

The CDR3 region has the DNA TGTGCCAGCAGTCAAACCCAGGGAACTGAAGCTTTCTTT. Its translation is CASSQTQGTEAFF. The chain is built from TRBV7-9 and TRBJ1-1; maybe TRBD1 (5 bases). Germline loops: CDR1 SEHNR, CDR2 FQNEAQ (reference sequence). Trimming took off 6 bases at V and 5 bases at J, with 13 bases between the two ends. The CDR3 spans 13 residues.

The count of this clone is one. The chain employs TRBV19 and TRBJ1-1, with 7 bases lining up with TRBD1. In germline, CDR1 is LNHDA, CDR2 SQIVND (reference sequence). The V segment lost 2 bases and the J segment 1 base; nucleotides outside the gene matches: 7. This CDR3 is built from 16 residues. The CDR3 DNA reads TGTGCCAGTAGTATAAATTTGGGACAGTCGAACACTGAAGCTTTCTTT. Amino acids: CASSINLGQSNTEAFF.